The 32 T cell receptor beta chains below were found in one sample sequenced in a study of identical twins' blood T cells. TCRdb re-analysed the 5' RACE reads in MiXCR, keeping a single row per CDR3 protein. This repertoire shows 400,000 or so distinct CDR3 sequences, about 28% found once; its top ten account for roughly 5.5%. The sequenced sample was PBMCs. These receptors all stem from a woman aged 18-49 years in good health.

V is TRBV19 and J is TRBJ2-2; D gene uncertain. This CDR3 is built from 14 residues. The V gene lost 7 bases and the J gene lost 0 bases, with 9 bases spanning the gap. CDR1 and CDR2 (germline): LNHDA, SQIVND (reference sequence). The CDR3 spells CASKQRSNTGELFF. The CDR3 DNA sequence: TGTGCCAGTAAACAACGGTCGAACACCGGGGAGCTGTTTTTT.

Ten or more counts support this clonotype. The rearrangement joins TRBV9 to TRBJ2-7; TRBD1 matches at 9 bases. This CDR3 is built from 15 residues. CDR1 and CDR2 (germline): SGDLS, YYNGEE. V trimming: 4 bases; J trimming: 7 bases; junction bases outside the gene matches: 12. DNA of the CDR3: TGTGCCAGCAGCCCCGGGACAGGGATAGGTGGAGAGCAGTACTTC. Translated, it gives CASSPGTGIGGEQYF.

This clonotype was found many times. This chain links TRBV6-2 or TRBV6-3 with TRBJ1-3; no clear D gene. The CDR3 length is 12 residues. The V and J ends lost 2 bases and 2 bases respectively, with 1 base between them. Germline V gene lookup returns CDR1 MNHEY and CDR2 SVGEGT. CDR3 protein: CASSYPGNTIYF. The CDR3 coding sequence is TGTGCCAGCAGTTACCCTGGAAACACCATATATTTT.

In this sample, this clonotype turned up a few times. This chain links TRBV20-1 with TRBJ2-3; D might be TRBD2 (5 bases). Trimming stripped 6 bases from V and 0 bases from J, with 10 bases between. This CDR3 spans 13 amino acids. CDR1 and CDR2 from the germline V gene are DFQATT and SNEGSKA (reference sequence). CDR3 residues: CSALQRSTDTQYF. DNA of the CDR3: TGCAGTGCCCTTCAGCGGAGCACAGATACGCAGTATTTT.

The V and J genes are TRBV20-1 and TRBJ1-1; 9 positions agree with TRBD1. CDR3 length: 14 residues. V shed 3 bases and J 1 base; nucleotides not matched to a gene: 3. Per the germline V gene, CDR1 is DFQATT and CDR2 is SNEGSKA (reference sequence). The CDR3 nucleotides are TGCAGTGCTAGGGACAGGGGTCCGAACACTGAAGCTTTCTTT. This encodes CSARDRGPNTEAFF.

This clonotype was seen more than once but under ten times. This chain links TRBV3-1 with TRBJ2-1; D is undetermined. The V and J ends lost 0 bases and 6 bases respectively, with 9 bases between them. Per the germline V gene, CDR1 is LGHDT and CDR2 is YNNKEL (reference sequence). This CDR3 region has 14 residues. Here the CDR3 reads CASSQDLYANEQFF. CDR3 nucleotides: TGTGCCAGCAGCCAAGATCTATACGCCAATGAGCAGTTCTTC.

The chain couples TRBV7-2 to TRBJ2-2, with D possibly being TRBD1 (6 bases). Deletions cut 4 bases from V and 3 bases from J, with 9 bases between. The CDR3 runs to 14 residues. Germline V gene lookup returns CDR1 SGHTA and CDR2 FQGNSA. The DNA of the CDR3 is TGTGCCAGCAGCTCAGGACAGTACACCGGGGAGCTGTTTTTT. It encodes CASSSGQYTGELFF.

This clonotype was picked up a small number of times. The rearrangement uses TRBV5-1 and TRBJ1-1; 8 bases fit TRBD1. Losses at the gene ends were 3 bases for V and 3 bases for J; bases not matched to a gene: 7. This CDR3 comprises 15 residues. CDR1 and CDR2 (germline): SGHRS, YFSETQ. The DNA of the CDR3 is TGCGCCAGCAGCTGGCGACCACAGGGGGACACTGAAGCTTTCTTT. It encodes CASSWRPQGDTEAFF.

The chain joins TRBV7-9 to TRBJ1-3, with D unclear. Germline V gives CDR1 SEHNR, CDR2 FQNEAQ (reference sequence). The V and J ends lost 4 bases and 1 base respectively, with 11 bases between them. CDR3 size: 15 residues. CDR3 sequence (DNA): TGTGCCAGCAGCTCCCGCGGTATGTCTGGAAACACCATATATTTT. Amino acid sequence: CASSSRGMSGNTIYF.

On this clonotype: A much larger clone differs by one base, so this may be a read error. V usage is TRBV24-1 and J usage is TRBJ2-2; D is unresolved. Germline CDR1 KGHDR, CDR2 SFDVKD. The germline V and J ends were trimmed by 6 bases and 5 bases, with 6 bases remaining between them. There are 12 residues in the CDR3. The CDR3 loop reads CATSNSTGELFF. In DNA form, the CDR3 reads TGTGCCACCAGTAATTCTACCGGGGAGCTGTTTTTT.

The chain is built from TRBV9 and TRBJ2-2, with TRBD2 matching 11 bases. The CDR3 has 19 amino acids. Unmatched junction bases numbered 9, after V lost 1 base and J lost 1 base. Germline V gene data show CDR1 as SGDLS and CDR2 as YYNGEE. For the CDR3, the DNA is TGTGCCAGCAGCGTAAGACTAGCGGGATGGGCTGTGAACACCGGGGAGCTGTTTTTT. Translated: CASSVRLAGWAVNTGELFF.

CDR3 bases: TGTGCCATCAGCAGGACAGCCAATAATTCACCCCTCCACTTT. Translated: CAISRTANNSPLHF. The chain couples TRBV10-3 to TRBJ1-6; D might be TRBD1 (6 bases). This CDR3 region has 14 residues. Germline V CDR1 and CDR2: ENHRY, SYGVKD. Trimming cost V 6 bases and J 5 bases, with 11 bases left between them.

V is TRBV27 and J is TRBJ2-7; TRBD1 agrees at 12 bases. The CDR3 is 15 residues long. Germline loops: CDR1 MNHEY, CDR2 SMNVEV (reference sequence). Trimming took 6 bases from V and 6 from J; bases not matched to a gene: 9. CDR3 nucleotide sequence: TGTGCCAGCAGAAAAACCGGGACAGGGGGCTTCGAGCAGTACTTC. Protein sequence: CASRKTGTGGFEQYF.

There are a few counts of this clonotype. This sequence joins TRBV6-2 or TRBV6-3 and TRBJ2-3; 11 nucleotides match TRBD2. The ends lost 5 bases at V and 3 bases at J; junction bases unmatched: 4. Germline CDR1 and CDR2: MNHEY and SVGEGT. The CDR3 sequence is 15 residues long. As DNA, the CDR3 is TGTGCCAGCAGTACCGGGACTAGCGGAACAGATACGCAGTATTTT. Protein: CASSTGTSGTDTQYF.

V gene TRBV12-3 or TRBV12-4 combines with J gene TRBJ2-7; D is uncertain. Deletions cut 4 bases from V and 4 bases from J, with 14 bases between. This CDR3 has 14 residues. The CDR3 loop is CASSYSGEKYEQYF. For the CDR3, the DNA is TGTGCCAGCAGTTATTCTGGGGAAAAGTACGAGCAGTACTTC.

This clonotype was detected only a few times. The CDR3 sequence: CASSEALWREGPQNWEFF. The CDR3, as DNA: TGTGCCAGCAGTGAAGCGCTCTGGCGGGAGGGCCCCCAAAATTGGGAGTTCTTC. This chain connects TRBV2 to TRBJ2-1; 9 nucleotides line up with TRBD2. Germline loops: CDR1 SNHLY, CDR2 FYNNEI. The CDR3 length is 18 residues. V lost 0 bases and J lost 14; bases outside the gene matches: 20.

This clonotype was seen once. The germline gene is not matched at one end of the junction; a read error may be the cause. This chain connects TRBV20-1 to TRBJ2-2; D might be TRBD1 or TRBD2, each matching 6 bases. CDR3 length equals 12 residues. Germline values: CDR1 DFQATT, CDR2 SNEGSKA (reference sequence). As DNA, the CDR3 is TGCGGTGCTAGAGGGGGGACCGGGGAGCTGTTTTTT. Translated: CGARGGTGELFF.

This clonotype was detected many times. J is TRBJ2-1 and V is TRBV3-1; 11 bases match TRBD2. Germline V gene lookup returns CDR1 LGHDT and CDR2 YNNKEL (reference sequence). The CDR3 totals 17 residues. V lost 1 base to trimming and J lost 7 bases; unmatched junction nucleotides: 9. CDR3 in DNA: TGTGCCAGCAGCCAAGGGTCGCTAGCGGGAGGTAGAAATGAGCAGTTCTTC. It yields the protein CASSQGSLAGGRNEQFF.

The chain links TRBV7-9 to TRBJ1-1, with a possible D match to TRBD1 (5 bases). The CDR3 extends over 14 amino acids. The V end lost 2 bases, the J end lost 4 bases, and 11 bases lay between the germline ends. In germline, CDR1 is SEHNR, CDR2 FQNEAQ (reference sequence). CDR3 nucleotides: TGTGCCAGCAGCTTACAGGGAAGGGCCACTGAAGCTTTCTTT. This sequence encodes CASSLQGRATEAFF.

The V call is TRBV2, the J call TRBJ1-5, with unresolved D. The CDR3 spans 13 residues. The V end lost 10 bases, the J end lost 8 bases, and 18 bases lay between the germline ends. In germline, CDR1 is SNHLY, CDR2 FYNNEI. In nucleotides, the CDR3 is TGTGCCATCAGCGGGGAAGGGCCTAAGCCCCAGCATTTT. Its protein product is CAISGEGPKPQHF.

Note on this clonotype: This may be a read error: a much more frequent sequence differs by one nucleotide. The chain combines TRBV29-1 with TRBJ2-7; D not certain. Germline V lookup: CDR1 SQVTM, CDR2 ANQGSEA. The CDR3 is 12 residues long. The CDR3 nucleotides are TGCAGCGTTGCTACCCGGACCTACGAGCAGTGCTTC. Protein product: CSVATRTYEQCF.

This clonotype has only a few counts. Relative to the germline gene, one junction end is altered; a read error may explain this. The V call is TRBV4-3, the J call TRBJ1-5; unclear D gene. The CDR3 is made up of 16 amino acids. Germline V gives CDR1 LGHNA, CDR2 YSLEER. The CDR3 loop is CANSQASPDSNQPQHF. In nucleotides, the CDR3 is TGCGCCAACAGCCAAGCTAGTCCCGATAGCAATCAGCCCCAGCATTTT.

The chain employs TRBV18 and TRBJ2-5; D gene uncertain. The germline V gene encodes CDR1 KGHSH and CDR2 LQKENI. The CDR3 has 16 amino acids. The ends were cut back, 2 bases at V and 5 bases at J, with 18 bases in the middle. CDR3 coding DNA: TGTGCCAGCTCACCAAGGCAGAGTATTAAGTCGGAGACCCAGTACTTC. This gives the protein CASSPRQSIKSETQYF. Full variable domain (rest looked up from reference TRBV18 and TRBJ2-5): NAGVMQNPRHLVRRRGQEARLRCSPMKGHSHVYWYRQLPEEGLKFMVYLQKENIIDESGMPKERFSAEFPKEGPSILRIQQVVRGDSAAYFCASSPRQSIKSETQYFGPGTRLLVL.

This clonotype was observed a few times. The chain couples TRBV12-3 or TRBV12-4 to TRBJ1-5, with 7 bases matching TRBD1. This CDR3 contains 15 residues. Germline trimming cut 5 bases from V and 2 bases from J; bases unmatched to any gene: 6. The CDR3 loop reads CASSQQGRRNQPQHF. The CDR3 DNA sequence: TGTGCCAGCAGTCAACAGGGGAGGCGCAATCAGCCCCAGCATTTT.

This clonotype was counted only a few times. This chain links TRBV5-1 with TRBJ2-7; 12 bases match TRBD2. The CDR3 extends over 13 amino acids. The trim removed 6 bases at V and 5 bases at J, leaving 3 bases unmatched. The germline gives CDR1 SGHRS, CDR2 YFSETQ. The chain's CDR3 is CASTTSGRNEQYF. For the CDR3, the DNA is TGCGCCAGCACGACTAGCGGGAGAAACGAGCAGTACTTC.

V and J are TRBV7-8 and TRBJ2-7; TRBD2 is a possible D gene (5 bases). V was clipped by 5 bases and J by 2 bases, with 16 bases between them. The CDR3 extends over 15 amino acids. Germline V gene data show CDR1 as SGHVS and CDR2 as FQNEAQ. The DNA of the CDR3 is TGTGCCAGCAGCCTATCCCGCGGGCTTACCTACGAGCAGTACTTC. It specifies CASSLSRGLTYEQYF. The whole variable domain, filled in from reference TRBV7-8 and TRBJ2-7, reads GAGVSQSPRYKVAKRGQDVALRCDPISGHVSLFWYQQALGQGPEFLTYFQNEAQLDKSGLPSDRFFAERPEGSVSTLKIQRTQQEDSAVYLCASSLSRGLTYEQYFGPGTRLTVT.

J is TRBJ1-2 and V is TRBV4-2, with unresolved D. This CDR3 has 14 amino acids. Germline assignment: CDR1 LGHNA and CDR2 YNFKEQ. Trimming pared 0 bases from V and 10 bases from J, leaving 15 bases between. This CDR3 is CASSQEVRVRVYTF. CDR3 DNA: TGTGCCAGCAGCCAAGAAGTGAGGGTTCGAGTCTACACCTTC.

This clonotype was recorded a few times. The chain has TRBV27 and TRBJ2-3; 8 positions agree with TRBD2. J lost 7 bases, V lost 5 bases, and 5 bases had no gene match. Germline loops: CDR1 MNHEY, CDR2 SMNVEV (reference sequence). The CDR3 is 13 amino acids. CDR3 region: CASSPGGRNTQYF. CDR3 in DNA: TGTGCCAGCAGTCCGGGGGGGCGGAATACGCAGTATTTT.

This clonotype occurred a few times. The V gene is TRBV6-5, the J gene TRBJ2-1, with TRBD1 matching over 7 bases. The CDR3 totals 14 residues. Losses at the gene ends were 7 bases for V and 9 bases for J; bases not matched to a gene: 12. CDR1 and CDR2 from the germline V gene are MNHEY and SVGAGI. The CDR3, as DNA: TGTGCCAGCACCTGGGACAGTTCCAATAGTGAGCAGTTCTTC. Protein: CASTWDSSNSEQFF.

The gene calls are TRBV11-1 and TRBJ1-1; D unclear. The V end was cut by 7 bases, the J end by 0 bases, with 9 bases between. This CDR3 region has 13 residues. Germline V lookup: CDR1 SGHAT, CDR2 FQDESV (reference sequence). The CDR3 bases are TGTGCCAGCACCCATGGCCTGAACACTGAAGCTTTCTTT. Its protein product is CASTHGLNTEAFF.

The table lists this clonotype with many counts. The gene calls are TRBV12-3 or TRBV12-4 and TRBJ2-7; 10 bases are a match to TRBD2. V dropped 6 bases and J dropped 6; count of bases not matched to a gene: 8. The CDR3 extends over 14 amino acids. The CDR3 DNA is TGTGCCAGCAGAGCCACTAGCGGGATGGGCGAGCAGTACTTC. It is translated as CASRATSGMGEQYF.

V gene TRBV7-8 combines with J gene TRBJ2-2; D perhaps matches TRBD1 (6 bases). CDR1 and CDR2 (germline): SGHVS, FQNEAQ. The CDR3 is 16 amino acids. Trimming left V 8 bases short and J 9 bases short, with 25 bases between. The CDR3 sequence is CASWPLLQGLYRELFF. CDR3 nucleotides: TGTGCCAGCTGGCCTCTTTTACAGGGATTATACAGGGAGCTGTTTTTT.